The present T cell receptor beta chain was sequenced within a study of shared clonotypes between healthy human individuals. Looking at the study overall: Ranging from 18 to 49 in age, donors were two women and a few men. Findings and limits, study-wide: What naive subsets generally showed was a larger estimated richness than memory subsets showed.

This clone showed up just a few times. Its antigen is not known. Each subset's genomic DNA was split evenly across several immunoSEQ plates. Original methodology: ImmunoSEQ sequences covered only the junction and lacked quality scores; filtering therefore differed. TCRdb keeps only in-frame clones here, not all; method: immunoSEQ multiplex PCR. That table furnishes V, J and clone size, whereas the DNA furnished D and trimming. The repertoire includes some 790,000 clones, over 60% of them detected once, and under 2% sits in the top ten. This clonotype was obtained from a woman aged 25 to 39 in good health. Input material: memory CD4+ T cells sorted from blood. Noted subset: CD45RA-negative fraction.

The CDR3 is CASSLVRETGLTDTQYF. The DNA of the CDR3 is TGTGCCAGCAGCTTAGTACGCGAGACAGGGTTGACAGATACGCAGTATTTT. The V gene is TRBV7-9, the J gene TRBJ2-3, with 7 positions matching TRBD1. The CDR3 runs 17 residues. V shed 1 base, J shed 3 bases, and the junction held 10 bases outside the gene matches. CDR1 and CDR2 (germline): SEHNR, FQNEAQ (reference sequence).